The 32 T cell receptor beta chains below were found in one sample sequenced in a study of T cells in narcolepsy. Only in-frame clones appear in the TCRdb table, and some are missing; sequencing was by immunoSEQ multiplex PCR. The repertoire holds tens of thousands of clones, with roughly 87% as singletons. The sequencing input was CD45RA- memory CD4+ T cells from PBMCs. The receptors derive from a human donor with narcolepsy.

The chain uses TRBV5-1 and TRBJ1-2, with a weak D call TRBD1 (5 bases). V was pared by 5 bases and J by 5 bases, with 16 bases between. Germline CDR1 and CDR2: SGHRS and YFSETQ. The CDR3 totals 14 residues. CDR3: CASRSNQRGYGYTF. In nucleotides, the CDR3 is TGCGCCAGCAGGTCGAACCAAAGGGGTTATGGCTACACCTTC.

V and J are TRBV4-3 and TRBJ1-1, with D possibly being TRBD1 (6 bases). V was shortened by 3 bases and J by 4 bases, with 9 bases between the two germline ends. This CDR3 comprises 13 residues. Germline V gives CDR1 LGHNA, CDR2 YSLEER. This CDR3 reads CASSHTGTTEAFF. CDR3 bases: TGCGCCAGCAGCCATACAGGGACCACTGAAGCTTTCTTT.

The chain carries TRBV27 and TRBJ1-1, with D perhaps TRBD1 (6 bases). Germline CDR1 is MNHEY and CDR2 is SMNVEV (reference sequence). Trimming cost V 6 bases and J 2 bases, with 13 bases left between them. The CDR3 contains 14 residues. CDR3 sequence reads: CASSVRQVNTEAFF. CDR3 bases: TGTGCCAGCAGCGTAAGACAGGTTAACACTGAAGCTTTCTTT.

There are a few counts of this clone. The chain uses TRBV10-3 and TRBJ1-3, with unresolved D. The CDR3 runs to 11 residues. Germline CDR1 ENHRY, CDR2 SYGVKD. V was cut by 4 bases and J by 7 bases, with 5 bases left in between. Written as DNA, the CDR3 is TGTGCCATCAGTGGTGGGAACACCATATATTTT. Translated, it gives CAISGGNTIYF.

The chain's CDR3 is CASSQDFGGGETQYF. The DNA of the CDR3 is TGCGCCAGCAGCCAAGATTTCGGGGGCGGAGAGACCCAGTACTTC. The chain is built from TRBV4-3 and TRBJ2-5; either TRBD1 or TRBD2 may supply D (6 bases each). Germline V gene sequence: CDR1 LGHNA, CDR2 YSLEER. The CDR3 runs 15 residues. The V end lost 0 bases, the J end lost 4 bases, and 12 bases lay between the germline ends.

The chain has TRBV6-1 and TRBJ1-5; no firm D call. The V gene's germline CDR1 is MNHNS and CDR2 SASEGT. V was clipped by 1 base and J by 9 bases, with 10 bases between them. The CDR3 has 13 amino acids. The CDR3 DNA is TGTGCCAGCAGTGAAGAAGAGGGATTGCCCCAGCATTTT. Protein product: CASSEEEGLPQHF.

The rearrangement uses TRBV28 and TRBJ1-5, with D uncertain. This CDR3 contains 14 residues. Germline V CDR1 and CDR2: MDHEN, SYDVKM. V lost 6 bases, J lost 8 bases, and 17 bases lay in between. This CDR3 is CASRVGPPWEPQHF. The DNA for the CDR3 is TGTGCCAGCAGGGTAGGGCCCCCCTGGGAGCCCCAGCATTTT.

The chain employs TRBV28 and TRBJ2-7, with D possibly called TRBD1 or TRBD2 (5 bases each). Per germline, CDR1 MDHEN and CDR2 SYDVKM. The CDR3 has 19 amino acids. V was pared by 5 bases and J by 4 bases, with 30 bases between. In DNA, the CDR3 is TGTGCCAGCAGTATTGTCTCGACAGAGGTAAGCGAGAGGGCGTACGAGCAGTACTTC. It specifies CASSIVSTEVSERAYEQYF.

This chain uses TRBV5-5 with TRBJ1-1; no definite D call. Trimming removed 3 bases from V and 1 base from J, with 10 bases in between. This CDR3 has 14 amino acids. The germline V gene encodes CDR1 SGHKS and CDR2 YYEKEE (reference sequence). CDR3 residues: CASSYYAGNTEAFF. The CDR3 nucleotides read TGTGCCAGCAGCTACTACGCAGGGAACACTGAAGCTTTCTTT.

This chain connects TRBV11-3 to TRBJ2-7; D ambiguous. Germline CDR1 is SGHNT and CDR2 is YENEEA. The CDR3 extends over 15 amino acids. With 1 base removed from V and 2 bases from J, the gap between germline ends came to 12 bases. CDR3 loop: CASSLGGSRTYEQYF. The CDR3 DNA is TGTGCCAGCAGCTTAGGGGGATCCCGCACCTACGAGCAGTACTTC. Full variable domain (outside the CDR3, taken from reference TRBV11-3 and TRBJ2-7): EAGVVQSPRYKIIEKKQPVAFWCNPISGHNTLYWYLQNLGQGPELLIRYENEEAVDDSQLPKDRFSAERLKGVDSTLKIQPAELGDSAVYLCASSLGGSRTYEQYFGPGTRLTVT.

V is TRBV6-5 and J is TRBJ2-7; unclear D gene. CDR3 length: 13 residues. V was shortened by 6 bases and J by 3 bases, with 12 bases between the two germline ends. CDR1 is MNHEY, CDR2 SVGAGI, per germline. CDR3 sequence (DNA): TGTGCCAGCAGCACCCATCCTTTCTACGAGCAGTACTTC. Translation: CASSTHPFYEQYF.

The rearrangement uses TRBV29-1 and TRBJ2-1; TRBD2 aligns across 15 bases. The CDR3 is 14 amino acids. Germline V gene sequence: CDR1 SQVTM, CDR2 ANQGSEA. Trimming removed 3 bases from V and 15 bases from J; junction bases left unmatched: 9. The CDR3 coding sequence is TGCAGCGTTGATGAGGGCGGACTAGCGGGGGGGGCGTTCTTC. This gives the protein CSVDEGGLAGGAFF.

The genes are TRBV15 and TRBJ1-3; D might be TRBD1 (6 bases). The V end was cut by 1 base, the J end by 9 bases, with 19 bases between. CDR1 and CDR2 (germline): LNHNV, YYDKDF (reference sequence). The CDR3 is 16 amino acids. Here the CDR3 reads CATSRGLKQGLSTIYF. DNA of the CDR3: TGTGCCACCAGCAGAGGGTTGAAACAGGGCCTTAGCACCATATATTTT.

The V gene is TRBV4-2, the J gene TRBJ2-2; D is possibly TRBD2 (6 bases). The length of the CDR3 is 15 residues. Between the trimmed V and J ends, which lost 6 bases and 5 bases, there was a span of 16 bases. In germline, CDR1 is LGHNA, CDR2 YNFKEQ. The CDR3 reads CASRRLGAGTGELFF. CDR3 nucleotide sequence: TGTGCCAGCAGGCGATTAGGGGCGGGGACCGGGGAGCTGTTTTTT.

The genes are TRBV5-1 and TRBJ1-3; 11 bases agree with TRBD1. V lost 3 bases and J lost 2; bases outside the gene matches: 1. Per the germline V gene, CDR1 is SGHRS and CDR2 is YFSETQ. The CDR3 covers 15 residues. As DNA, the CDR3 is TGCGCCAGCAGCTGGGGACAGGGGGCTGGAAACACCATATATTTT. Amino acid sequence: CASSWGQGAGNTIYF. Full variable domain (outside the CDR3, taken from reference TRBV5-1 and TRBJ1-3): KAGVTQTPRYLIKTRGQQVTLSCSPISGHRSVSWYQQTPGQGLQFLFEYFSETQRNKGNFPGRFSGRQFSNSRSEMNVSTLELGDSALYLCASSWGQGAGNTIYFGEGSWLTVV.

V gene TRBV7-2 combines with J gene TRBJ1-1; a possible D gene is TRBD1 (6 bases). V lost 4 bases to trimming and J lost 1 base, with 10 bases between them. Germline assignment: CDR1 SGHTA and CDR2 FQGNSA. The CDR3 contains 14 residues. This chain's CDR3 is CASSWSQGNTEAFF. Here the CDR3 DNA reads TGTGCCAGCAGCTGGTCACAGGGGAACACTGAAGCTTTCTTT.

This clone was detected only a few times. This sequence joins TRBV4-3 and TRBJ1-3; the D gene is possibly TRBD1 (5 bases). The CDR3 has 16 amino acids. The V end lost 1 base, the J end lost 1 base, and 11 bases lay between the germline ends. The germline CDR1 and CDR2 sequences are LGHNA and YSLEER. In DNA form, the CDR3 reads TGCGCCAGCAGCCAAGGGGTTGGGGGTTCTGGAAACACCATATATTTT. Residues: CASSQGVGGSGNTIYF.

The chain recombines TRBV7-9 with TRBJ1-6, with D possibly TRBD1 on 5 matching bases. The germline V gene encodes CDR1 SEHNR and CDR2 FQNEAQ (reference sequence). Trimming cost V 3 bases and J 9 bases, with 18 bases left between them. The CDR3 contains 16 residues. The CDR3 sequence: CASSFTGMSGSSPLHF. Written as DNA, the CDR3 is TGTGCCAGCAGCTTCACCGGGATGTCAGGGAGTTCACCCCTCCACTTT. The variable domain in full, with the rest retrieved from reference TRBV7-9 and TRBJ1-6, is DTGVSQNPRHKITKRGQNVTFRCDPISEHNRLYWYRQTLGQGPEFLTYFQNEAQLEKSRLLSDRFSAERPKGSFSTLEIQRTEQGDSAMYLCASSFTGMSGSSPLHFGNGTRLTVT.

As DNA, the CDR3 is TGTGCCAGCAGCTTAGTCGGGGGATACGAGCAGTACTTC. Translation gives CASSLVGGYEQYF. The chain is built from TRBV7-2 and TRBJ2-7; D perhaps matches TRBD2 (6 bases). Between the trimmed V and J ends, which lost 1 base and 4 bases, there was a span of 8 bases. The CDR3 covers 13 residues. Germline V gives CDR1 SGHTA, CDR2 FQGNSA.

This chain uses TRBV28 with TRBJ2-1, with unresolved D. V lost 6 bases and J lost 5, with 5 bases in between. The CDR3 extends over 11 amino acids. The germline gives CDR1 MDHEN, CDR2 SYDVKM. CDR3 bases: TGTGCCAGCAGCTATAACAATGAGCAGTTCTTC. This gives the protein CASSYNNEQFF.

The rearrangement joins TRBV4-3 to TRBJ1-2; D is unclear. The V end lost 6 bases, the J end lost 0 bases, and 8 bases lay between the germline ends. CDR3 length equals 13 residues. CDR1 and CDR2 (germline): LGHNA, YSLEER. CDR3 coding DNA: TGCGCCAGCAGTCCATCACCTAACTATGGCTACACCTTC. This translates into CASSPSPNYGYTF.

This sequence joins TRBV19 and TRBJ1-2; maybe TRBD1 (6 bases). This CDR3 is built from 16 residues. Germline CDR1 and CDR2: LNHDA and SQIVND (reference sequence). Deletions cut 6 bases from V and 2 bases from J, with 19 bases between. This chain's CDR3 is CASRESGGASNYGYTF. The CDR3 DNA follows: TGTGCCAGTAGGGAATCCGGGGGCGCGTCCAACTATGGCTACACCTTC.

This chain joins TRBV28 and TRBJ2-7; D gene ambiguous. Germline V gene data show CDR1 as MDHEN and CDR2 as SYDVKM. Trimming left V 4 bases short and J 2 bases short, with 9 bases between. The CDR3 has 13 residues. The CDR3 spells CASSSPTPYEQYF. The CDR3 DNA is TGTGCCAGCAGTTCGCCCACCCCCTACGAGCAGTACTTC.

This clone showed up just a few times. This chain uses TRBV7-2 with TRBJ2-5, with D tentatively TRBD1 or TRBD2 (5 bases each). V was pared by 1 base and J by 9 bases, with 21 bases between. The CDR3 spans 16 residues. Germline V CDR1 and CDR2: SGHTA, FQGNSA. CDR3 bases: TGTGCCAGCAGCTTAGGCTCGGGACCGTCCGGAGGTGCCCAGTACTTC. Encoded protein: CASSLGSGPSGGAQYF.

The genes are TRBV6-1 and TRBJ1-2; 7 positions match TRBD1. CDR1 MNHNS and CDR2 SASEGT come from the germline V gene. The CDR3 has 15 residues. The V segment lost 7 bases and the J segment 8 bases; nucleotides outside the gene matches: 16. The DNA of the CDR3 is TGTGCCAGCAACCAAGGGAGGGACAGCCGTGGGGGCTACACCTTC. Protein sequence: CASNQGRDSRGGYTF.

The J gene is TRBJ1-1, the V gene TRBV28; D perhaps matches TRBD1 (6 bases). Germline V gene lookup returns CDR1 MDHEN and CDR2 SYDVKM. Trimming stripped 7 bases from V and 3 bases from J, with 30 bases between. CDR3 length equals 19 residues. As DNA, the CDR3 is TGTGCCAGCACCCGATCGCTCGCGGGGGCGTTTCAGAGGGACACTGAAGCTTTCTTT. As protein: CASTRSLAGAFQRDTEAFF.

On this clone: Other nucleotide sequences in the sample specify the same CDR3. V and J are TRBV28 and TRBJ1-1; a weak D match, TRBD1 (6 bases). The CDR3 is made up of 14 amino acids. The V gene lost 8 bases and the J gene lost 4 bases, with 17 bases spanning the gap. The germline gives CDR1 MDHEN, CDR2 SYDVKM. CDR3 DNA sequence: TGTGCCAGCTATGGGCTGGGGGCGCTCACTGAAGCTTTCTTT. Amino acid sequence: CASYGLGALTEAFF.

This chain joins TRBV7-3 and TRBJ2-3; tentatively, D is TRBD1 or TRBD2 (5 bases each). The CDR3 is 16 amino acids. V lost 6 bases to trimming and J lost 4 bases, with 20 bases between them. Germline V lookup: CDR1 SGHTA, CDR2 FQGTGA. The CDR3 is CASRRGLGVAADTQYF. The DNA for the CDR3 is TGTGCCAGCAGAAGAGGTTTGGGGGTAGCAGCAGATACGCAGTATTTT.

By share, this clone ranks as medium-sized. This rearrangement joins TRBV2 to TRBJ1-5, with D maybe TRBD1 (5 bases). Trimming cost V 6 bases and J 0 bases, with 12 bases left between them. CDR3 length equals 15 residues. Germline CDR1 and CDR2: SNHLY and FYNNEI. The DNA for the CDR3 is TGTGCCAGCAGCCCGGGACTCAGTAGCAATCAGCCCCAGCATTTT. This gives the protein CASSPGLSSNQPQHF.

The genes are TRBV7-2 and TRBJ2-1, with 8 bases fitting TRBD2. CDR1 and CDR2 (germline): SGHTA, FQGNSA. The ends lost 5 bases at V and 0 bases at J; junction bases unmatched: 6. CDR3 size: 16 residues. For the CDR3, the DNA is TGTGCCAGCAGCCGGGCTGGGACTAGCTCCTACAATGAGCAGTTCTTC. This codes for CASSRAGTSSYNEQFF.

This clone is categorized as medium-sized. The rearrangement joins TRBV7-9 to TRBJ1-3; no firm D call. Germline V lookup: CDR1 SEHNR, CDR2 FQNEAQ (reference sequence). The CDR3 consists of 14 residues. The V end lost 2 bases, the J end lost 2 bases, and 7 bases lay between the germline ends. CDR3 nucleotides: TGTGCCAGCAGCTTACGTGGGACTGGAAACACCATATATTTT. This codes for CASSLRGTGNTIYF.

CDR3 in DNA: TGTGCCAGCTCACGGAGCGCCAGGGGGCAAACTAATGAAAAACTGTTTTTT. Protein sequence: CASSRSARGQTNEKLFF. The chain combines TRBV18 with TRBJ1-4; 8 bases align to TRBD1. Germline V gene lookup returns CDR1 KGHSH and CDR2 LQKENI. This CDR3 is 17 amino acids long. V shed 4 bases and J 1 base; nucleotides not matched to a gene: 8.